Listed below are T cell receptor beta chains from one sample, sequenced in a study of T cell repertoires in cytomegalovirus infection. TCRdb passed the reads through MiXCR, listing each CDR3 protein once. The sample holds fewer than 550,000 distinct CDR3 sequences; approximately 31% are singletons and the top ten take roughly 13%. Sequenced sample: PBMCs. These receptors all stem from a human donor in good health (CMV status not recorded). Some clones in this sample may be carry-over from other donors' samples. Both conserved end residues are part of each CDR3. Each record gives: V gene, J gene, D gene, clone size, CDR3 DNA, CDR3 protein. The D gene is left open where the match is weak. For some rows the clone size is stated as once, few or many, or as a class when expanded; others skip it.

TRBV27	TRBJ1-4	-	-	TGTGCCAGCAGTCCCCGACCTGCAACTAATGAAAAACTGTTTTTT	CASSPRPATNEKLFF
TRBV7-2	TRBJ1-6	-	-	TGTGCCAGCAGCTTAGCGGGGACGTACTATAATTCACCCCTACACTTT	CASSLAGTYYNSPLHF
TRBV2	TRBJ1-4	TRBD1	-	TGTGCCAGCAGTTCAGACAGGGGGCTCGAAAAACTGTTTTTT	CASSSDRGLEKLFF
TRBV7-6	TRBJ1-5	-	few	TGTGCCAGCACCGAGGGAGATCAGCCCCAGCATTTT	CASTEGDQPQHF
TRBV28	TRBJ2-1	-	few	TGTGCCAGCACCGAACAGGGTGGGGGGAACAATGAGCAGTTCTTC	CASTEQGGGNNEQFF
TRBV12-3/TRBV12-4	TRBJ2-1	-	-	TGTGCCAGCAGTCCGGGACCGGGGGGCAATTTGGCTGAGCAGTTCTTC	CASSPGPGGNLAEQFF
TRBV4-3	TRBJ2-2	-	-	TGCGCCAGCAGCCAAGAGACCTTTAACACCGGGGAGCTGTTTTTT	CASSQETFNTGELFF
TRBV28	TRBJ2-5	-	many	TGTGCCAGCAGTTTATCCGGGGGATTTCAAGAGACCCAGTACTTC	CASSLSGGFQETQYF
TRBV7-2	TRBJ2-1	TRBD2	few	TGTGCCAGCAGCCGTACTAGCGGGGGTAGTTTCTGGGAGCAGTTCTTC	CASSRTSGGSFWEQFF
TRBV7-9	TRBJ1-6	-	-	TGTGCCAGCAGCTTAAAATTCCCACGGACGAGCGGGGGGAATTCACCCCTCCACTTT	CASSLKFPRTSGGNSPLHF
TRBV6-1	TRBJ1-5	TRBD1	-	TGTGCCAGCAGCCCGAACAGGGGAGATCAGCCCCAGCATTTT	CASSPNRGDQPQHF
TRBV5-4	TRBJ1-1	-	-	TGTGCCAGCAGCTTGGCGGGCAGGGGAGGTGAAGCTTTCTTT	CASSLAGRGGEAFF
TRBV6-2/TRBV6-3	TRBJ1-2	-	-	TGTGCCAGCAATGGAGGGCCCTCAGCGTATGGCTACACCTTC	CASNGGPSAYGYTF
TRBV7-1	TRBJ2-1	-	-	TGTGCCAGCAGCCCCCCCCGTCGGGATCTTTATGAGCAGTTCTTC	CASSPPRRDLYEQFF
TRBV28	TRBJ2-7	-	many	TGTGCCAGCAGTTTAGAGATTCGCCGGGGAGGCTACGAGCAGTACTTC	CASSLEIRRGGYEQYF
TRBV29-1	TRBJ1-1	-	-	TGCAGCGCAAAGCAGGGTAGAACTGAAGCTTTCTTT	CSAKQGRTEAFF
TRBV12-3/TRBV12-4	TRBJ1-5	TRBD1	-	TGTGCCAGCAGTGGCCGGGACAGGGGGCCAGTGGGGAATCAGCCCCAGCATTTT	CASSGRDRGPVGNQPQHF
TRBV6-2/TRBV6-3	TRBJ2-7	TRBD2	-	TGTGCCAGCGGAAAAAGCGGGGGGCCCAGGGACGAGCAGTACTTC	CASGKSGGPRDEQYF
TRBV4-3	TRBJ1-4	TRBD1	-	TGCGCCAGCAGCCAGGGGCCCGGGACAGGGGGCTCAACTAATGAAAAACTGTTTTTT	CASSQGPGTGGSTNEKLFF
TRBV6-2/TRBV6-3	TRBJ2-6	-	-	TGTGCCCGCAGCTCGGGACCGCACGCTGGGGCCAACTTCCTGACTTTC	CARSSGPHAGANFLTF
TRBV7-6	TRBJ1-1	-	-	TGTGCCAGCAGCTTTCCCTTAAAGGACGGCCGCATGAACACTGAAGCTTTCTTT	CASSFPLKDGRMNTEAFF
TRBV7-9	TRBJ2-7	-	few	TGTGCCAGCAGCTTAGGGGCAGGATCCTACGAGCAGTACTTC	CASSLGAGSYEQYF
TRBV15	TRBJ1-5	-	-	TGTGCCACCAGCAGAGATCGGGGAGTTGGGCAGCCCCAGCATTTT	CATSRDRGVGQPQHF
TRBV28	TRBJ2-2	TRBD1	-	TGTGCCAGCAGTCCCATGGGGACAGTCCCGAACACCGGGGAGCTGTTTTTT	CASSPMGTVPNTGELFF
TRBV7-6	TRBJ2-5	-	-	TGTGCCAGCAGCTTAAATGTAGTAGGGAAGACCCAGTACTTC	CASSLNVVGKTQYF
TRBV7-9	TRBJ2-1	-	-	TGTGCCAGCAGCCCACGAGGGGTTTCTTACAATGAGCAGTTCTTC	CASSPRGVSYNEQFF
TRBV7-8	TRBJ2-1	TRBD1	many	TGTGCCAGCAGCCTTCGGGACAGGGAAACCGACTACAATGAGCAGTTCTTC	CASSLRDRETDYNEQFF
TRBV6-2/TRBV6-3	TRBJ2-1	-	many	TGTGCCAGCAGTAACCTTGGAGAGCAGTTCTTC	CASSNLGEQFF
TRBV12-3/TRBV12-4	TRBJ1-2	TRBD1	-	TGTGCCAGCAGTTCTTCCGGGACAGTCTATGGCTACACCTTC	CASSSSGTVYGYTF